Given below is one T cell receptor (beta chain) in context. Its specificity is unknown. Using a J-beta primer mix together with a sample-barcoded 5' primer, a second PCR was run for about 6 to 12 cycles. TCRdb reanalysed the 5' RACE reads using MiXCR and keeps one entry per CDR3 protein. The table has fewer than 1,000,000 distinct CDR3 sequences, approximately 48% seen once; the top ten hold roughly a fifth. The data derive from a study of blood T cells in healthy people across ages. Overall study results and limits: Naive T cell percentage and TCR beta diversity correlated strongly. Donors of long life had a larger count of naive CD4+ cells and greater diversity than aged donors.

Germline CDR1 DFQATT, CDR2 SNEGSKA (reference sequence). V lost 3 bases, J lost 6 bases, and 7 bases stayed unmatched. This CDR3 region has 14 residues. The sample, 7.5 to 10 milliliters of peripheral blood, was drawn from each donor. The clonotype originates from a man in his fifties or sixties in good health. V usage is TRBV20-1 and J usage is TRBJ2-1; 8 positions match TRBD2. Material: blood. The DNA for the CDR3 is TGCAGTGCTAGCGGGGGGGCCGTAAGCAATGAGCAGTTCTTC. It is translated as CSASGGAVSNEQFF.